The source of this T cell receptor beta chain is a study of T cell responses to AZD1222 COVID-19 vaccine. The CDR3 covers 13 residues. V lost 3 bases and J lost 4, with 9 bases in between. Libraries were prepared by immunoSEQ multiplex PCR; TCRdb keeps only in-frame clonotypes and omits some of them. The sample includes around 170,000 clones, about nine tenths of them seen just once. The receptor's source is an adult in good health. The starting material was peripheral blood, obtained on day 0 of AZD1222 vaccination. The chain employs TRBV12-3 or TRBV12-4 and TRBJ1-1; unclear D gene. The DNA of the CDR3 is TGTGCCAGCAGTTTTACCCGGAGCACTGAAGCTTTCTTT. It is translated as CASSFTRSTEAFF.